This T cell receptor (beta chain) was recorded in a study of shared clonotypes between healthy human individuals. About the study: Every donor yielded three CD4 naive, three CD4 memory, two CD8 naive and one CD8 memory plate.

Study-level findings and limits: Although depth was large, rarefaction showed that sequencing of the sorted subsets was incomplete. Larger estimated richness was generally seen in naive subsets than in memory subsets.

TCRdb keeps only in-frame clones here, not all; method: immunoSEQ multiplex PCR. The data contain over 2 million clones, about 95% of them singletons. This CDR3 region has 15 residues. Germline CDR1 SGHNT, CDR2 YYREEE (reference sequence). V lost 7 bases and J 4 bases, leaving 18 bases between the germline ends. Naive-designated CD8 cells lacked CD45RO, were positively enriched for CCR7, and omitted terminally differentiated effector memory CD45RA+ cells. About this clone itself: Antigen: not known.

The receptor was derived from a man aged 18 to 30 in good health. V gene TRBV5-4 combines with J gene TRBJ1-3, with D possibly matching TRBD1 (6 bases). Material: naive CD8+ T cells sorted from blood. The chain's CDR3 is CASFTGGAPGNTIYF. The CDR3 DNA reads TGTGCCAGCTTTACCGGGGGCGCACCCGGAAACACCATATATTTT.